The T cell receptor (beta chain) under discussion was sequenced for a study of PD-1 blockade in classical Hodgkin lymphoma. Libraries were prepared by immunoSEQ multiplex PCR; TCRdb keeps only in-frame clonotypes and omits some of them. The sample yields 45,000 or so clones, under 95% seen once. CDR3 length equals 15 residues. The V gene end was trimmed by 0 bases and the J gene end by 8 bases; junction bases not matched to a gene: 5. The germline gives CDR1 SQVTM, CDR2 ANQGSEA. Time point specified: newly diagnosed, previously untreated cHL patient sample. A comparison was provided by newly diagnosed, untreated classical Hodgkin lymphoma PBMCs. Study-level findings and limits: Diminished baseline TCR diversity has been reported in newly diagnosed patients relative to healthy donors. Whatever underlies the repertoire differences (possibly disease activity or prior therapy) remains undefined.

About this clone itself: Its specificity is not known.

The genes are TRBV29-1 and TRBJ1-4; 11 bases agree with TRBD1. The specimen was peripheral blood mononuclear cells (PBMCs). This sequence originates from a human donor with classical Hodgkin lymphoma. The CDR3 DNA reads TGCAGCGTTGAAGATTTGTGGACAGGGGGCGAAAAACTGTTTTTT. As protein: CSVEDLWTGGEKLFF.